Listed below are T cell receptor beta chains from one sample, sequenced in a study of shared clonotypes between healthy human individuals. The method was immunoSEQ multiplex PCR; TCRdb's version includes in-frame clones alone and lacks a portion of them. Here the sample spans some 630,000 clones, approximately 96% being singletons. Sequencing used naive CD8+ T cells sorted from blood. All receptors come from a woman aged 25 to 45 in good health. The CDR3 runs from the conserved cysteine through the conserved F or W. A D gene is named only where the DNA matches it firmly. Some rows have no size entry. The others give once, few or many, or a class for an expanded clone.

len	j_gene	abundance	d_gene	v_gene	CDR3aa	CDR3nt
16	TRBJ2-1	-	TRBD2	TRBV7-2	CASSSRLAGTRGEQFF	TGTGCCAGCAGCTCCCGACTAGCGGGCACACGAGGTGAGCAGTTCTTC
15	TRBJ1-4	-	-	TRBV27	CASSIGPGGNEKLFF	TGTGCCAGCAGCATAGGCCCGGGAGGGAATGAAAAACTGTTTTTT
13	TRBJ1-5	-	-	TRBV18	CASSPGGNQPQHF	TGTGCCAGCTCCCCCGGTGGCAATCAGCCCCAGCATTTT
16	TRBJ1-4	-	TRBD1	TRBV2	CASSSQQGVLDEKLFF	TGTGCCAGCAGTTCACAACAGGGGGTTTTGGATGAAAAACTGTTTTTT
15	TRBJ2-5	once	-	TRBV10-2	CASSEKGTLQETQYF	TGCGCCAGCAGTGAGAAGGGAACCCTGCAAGAGACCCAGTACTTC
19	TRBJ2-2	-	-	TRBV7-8	CASSLVAPRLAGITGELFF	TGTGCCAGCAGCTTAGTAGCCCCCCGGCTAGCAGGGATCACCGGGGAGCTGTTTTTT
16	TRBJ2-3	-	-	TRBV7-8	CASSFPDGGDTDTQYF	TGTGCCAGCAGTTTCCCCGACGGAGGCGACACAGATACGCAGTATTTT
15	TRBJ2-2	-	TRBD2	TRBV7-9	CASSLGAGGTGELFF	TGTGCCAGCAGCTTAGGAGCCGGGGGGACCGGGGAGCTGTTTTTT
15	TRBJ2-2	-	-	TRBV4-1	CASSQDPGFTGELFF	TGCGCCAGCAGCCAAGATCCCGGATTCACCGGGGAGCTGTTTTTT
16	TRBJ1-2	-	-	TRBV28	CASSFYSGSGVDGYTF	TGTGCCAGCAGTTTCTATTCAGGCTCAGGGGTCGATGGCTACACCTTC
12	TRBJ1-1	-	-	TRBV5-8	CASSLAGPKAFF	TGTGCCAGCAGCTTGGCGGGGCCCAAAGCTTTCTTT
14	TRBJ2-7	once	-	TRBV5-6	CASSSPRLSYEQYF	TGTGCCAGCAGCTCCCCGCGGTTATCCTACGAGCAGTACTTC
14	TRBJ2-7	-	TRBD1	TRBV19	CASSNDRDRHEQYF	TGTGCCAGTAGTAACGACAGGGACCGCCACGAGCAGTACTTC
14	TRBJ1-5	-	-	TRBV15	CATSRDFGNQPQHF	TGTGCCACCAGCAGAGATTTCGGCAATCAGCCCCAGCATTTT
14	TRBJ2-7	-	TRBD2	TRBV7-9	CASSLTSASYEQYF	TGTGCCAGCAGCCTGACTAGCGCTTCCTACGAGCAGTACTTC
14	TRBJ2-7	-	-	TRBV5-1	CASSLRQETYEQYF	TGCGCCAGCAGCTTGAGGCAGGAGACTTACGAGCAGTACTTC
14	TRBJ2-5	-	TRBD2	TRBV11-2	CASSWTSGQETQYF	TGTGCCAGCAGCTGGACTAGCGGCCAAGAGACCCAGTACTTC
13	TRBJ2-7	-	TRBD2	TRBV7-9	CASRTSGRNEQYF	TGTGCCAGCAGGACTAGCGGGAGGAACGAGCAGTACTTC
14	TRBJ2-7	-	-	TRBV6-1	CASSEYTGLYEQYF	TGTGCCAGCAGTGAGTATACAGGGCTCTACGAGCAGTACTTC
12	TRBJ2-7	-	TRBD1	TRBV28	CASSFRGNEQYF	TGTGCCAGCAGTTTCAGGGGGAACGAGCAGTACTTC
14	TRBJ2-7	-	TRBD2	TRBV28	CASSLRLAFYEQYF	TGTGCCAGCAGTTTACGACTAGCGTTCTACGAGCAGTACTTC
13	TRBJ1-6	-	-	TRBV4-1	CASSQVGHSPLHF	TGCGCCAGCAGCCAAGTTGGGCATTCACCCCTCCACTTT
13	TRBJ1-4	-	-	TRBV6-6	CASSYFGGEKLFF	TGTGCCAGCAGTTACTTCGGGGGTGAAAAACTGTTTTTT
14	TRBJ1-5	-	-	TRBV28	CASSFAASNQPQHF	TGTGCCAGCAGTTTCGCAGCTAGCAATCAGCCCCAGCATTTT
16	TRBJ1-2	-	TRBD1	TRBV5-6	CASSPPGTALNYGYTF	TGTGCCAGCAGCCCGCCCGGGACAGCCCTTAACTATGGCTACACCTTC
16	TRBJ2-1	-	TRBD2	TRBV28	CASSFSSGSSINEQFF	TGTGCCAGCAGTTTCTCTAGCGGGAGCTCTATTAATGAGCAGTTCTTC
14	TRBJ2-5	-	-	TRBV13	CASSGQGDQETQYF	TGTGCCAGCAGCGGGCAGGGCGATCAAGAGACCCAGTACTTC
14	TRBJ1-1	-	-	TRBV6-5	CASSYSIGGTEAFF	TGTGCCAGCAGTTACTCGATAGGGGGCACTGAAGCTTTCTTT